The present T cell receptor beta chain was sequenced within a study of beta chain features in type 1 diabetes (dated by TCRdb to the late 2010s). For the wider study: No differences in mean age, gender distribution, total cell number or subset yield were found between patients and healthy donors. A total of 85 million to 110 million sorted cells were examined across all samples, and RNA yield correlated strongly with the number of cells per subset. The study compared the TCRB repertoires of sorted circulating CD4+ T cell subsets in recently diagnosed type 1 diabetes patients with those in matched healthy donors. Whereas all 30 or so donors provided naive and central memory subsets, regulatory and stem cell-like memory subsets were isolated from just 8 patients and roughly eight healthy donors. Points the paper makes about the study in general: Because the HLA sub-analyses included only small numbers of individuals, any influence of HLA type on TCRB rearrangement was left unresolved. Shorter templates might have been favored by PCR, but patient and control samples were amplified and corrected together, so both groups would have been affected equally by any skew. Sequencing cDNA rather than genomic DNA could over-represent highly expressing activated cells, although activation and CD3 levels did not differ between groups. Naive, central memory and regulatory TCRB repertoires appeared to be more similar among patients than among healthy donors. A moderate but significant shortening of TCRB CDR3 length was observed in type 1 diabetes patients in all four CD4+ subsets. At VDJ recombination sites, type 1 diabetes patients had fewer insertions and more deleted nucleotides, which implies abnormalities in thymic rearrangement.

The entire amount of isolated RNA was reverse transcribed using the High Capacity cDNA Reverse Transcription Kit, so the sequenced TCRB transcripts were expressed ones. Naive, central memory and regulatory T cell samples underwent deep immunoSEQ sequencing, averaging about 3.57 million total reads per sample. After sorted cells were lysed in RLT buffer, RNA was extracted with DNase-treated RNeasy Micro or Mini kits, with the choice depending on cell number. To prevent cross-contamination, each cell subset was processed individually, whereas patient and healthy donor samples were processed jointly. TCRB sequences were amplified from cDNA with the immunoSEQ multiplex PCR, producing 87-bp fragments spanning the CDR3 region. Amplicons were sequenced on the Illumina HiSeq platform. Under the source paper's analysis protocol: PCR bias was computationally corrected using synthetic template baselines, reads within Hamming distance 2 were collapsed, and singletons that could not be merged were discarded. Reads were aligned against IMGT so that V, D and J genes, CDR3 length and insertions or deletions at six rearrangement sites could be assigned. Clonotype counts were normalized to sorted cell number within each subset before computing true diversity and Gini coefficients with the tcR R package. The overlap coefficient, calculated on TCRB nucleotide sequences, was used to measure repertoire sharing. TCRdb took this table from immuneACCESS and kept in-frame rearrangements with V and J called. Such tables lack part of the clones; where checked against another copy, unresolved V genes explain under half of the gap, and the rest is unexplained. That table gives V, J and clone size, and the DNA gave D and trimming. This sample comprises 120,000 or so clones, roughly 17% of them detected only once. The ten largest clones add up to around 2.5% of the sample.

Remarks on this clone: This clone's antigen is unknown. Base qualities are not provided; no much larger clone lies one nucleotide away.

Each donor gave one peripheral blood draw, about 110 mL on average, collected into heparinised tubes. A BD FACSAria II was used to sort naive, central memory, regulatory and stem cell-like memory CD4+ T cells with a panel that included CD45RO, CCR7, CD25, CD127, CD95 and CD27. Purity was above 95% for every sorted population. PBMCs were separated immediately by Lymphoprep density gradient centrifugation and were stained directly, without being cultured. So that batch effects would be minimized, each experiment stained and sorted samples in pairs, pairing one healthy donor with one patient. CDR1 SGHTA and CDR2 FQGNSA are derived from the germline V gene. Cut back by 5 bases and 3 bases, the V and J ends lie 16 bases apart. The CDR3 holds 15 amino acids from the cysteine to the phenylalanine. Only the CDR3 part of the read is kept: 45 bases, read in frame from the first base.

What was sequenced was central memory CD4+ T cells from blood. This receptor was obtained from a man aged 25 to 45 with type 1 diabetes. The rearrangement joined TRBV7-2 to TRBJ2-5; no confident D gene assignment can be made. The bases read TGTGCCAGCAGCGCAAGACCGCGTGCAGAAGAGACCCAGTACTTC. Protein translation: CASSARPRAEETQYF.